The source of this T cell receptor (beta chain) is a study of cytomegalovirus exposure and HLA in healthy donors. Study-wide background: Some 80 million unique TCR sequences came from HLA-typed donors in an early release.

Findings and caveats of the study: No immune exposure information besides CMV serostatus was available.

Amplification used 60 Vbeta primers and 13 Jbeta primers. Clones were sequenced by immunoSEQ multiplex PCR, and TCRdb holds only the in-frame ones, with some missing. The sample gives 100,000 to 150,000 clones, approximately 80% of which show up once; 1% to 1.5% is in the top ten. As to this clone: No antigen is known for it.

This sequence originates from a girl aged 2-9 years in good health and CMV-seronegative. The specimen was PBMCs.

In DNA, the CDR3 is TGCGCCAGCAGCTTGGACGGAGGCCAGCCCCAGCATTTT. It is translated as CASSLDGGQPQHF. The gene calls are TRBV5-1 and TRBJ1-5; no reliable D call. This CDR3 spans 13 amino acids. The V end was cut by 0 bases, the J end by 7 bases, with 8 bases between. From germline, CDR1 is SGHRS and CDR2 YFSETQ. Based on the CDR3 plus reference TRBV5-1 and TRBJ1-5, the full variable domain is KAGVTQTPRYLIKTRGQQVTLSCSPISGHRSVSWYQQTPGQGLQFLFEYFSETQRNKGNFPGRFSGRQFSNSRSEMNVSTLELGDSALYLCASSLDGGQPQHFGDGTRLSIL.